The source of this TCR beta chain is a study of PD-1 blockade in classical Hodgkin lymphoma. CDR3 length: 18 residues. The germline V gene has CDR1 SGDLS and CDR2 YYNGEE. V dropped 0 bases and J dropped 6; count of bases not matched to a gene: 12. Concerning this clone itself: What it binds is not known.

Findings of the study overall: What caused the repertoire differences, perhaps disease activity or prior therapy, remains undefined. Before treatment, TCR diversity in newly diagnosed patients was reportedly lower than in healthy donors. Complete responders' baseline diversity resembled that of newly diagnosed patients.

Only in-frame clones appear in the TCRdb table, and some are missing; sequencing was by immunoSEQ multiplex PCR. The repertoire holds 25,000 to 30,000 clones, with approximately 79% as singletons. The sample's time point: cycle 4 day 1 (C4D1), after five to seven weeks of nivolumab. All the patients suffered relapse after autologous stem cell transplantation, and brentuximab vedotin exposure differed. Thawed PBMCs yielded CD4+ T cells through magnetic negative selection. Complete response, partial response or progressive disease were the best responses. The material was CD4+ T cells from blood, obtained before the fourth cycle of nivolumab. The chain has TRBV9 and TRBJ1-1; 12 nucleotides align to TRBD1. The TCR originated in a human donor with classical Hodgkin lymphoma. CDR3: CASSVAGTGGLEGAEAFF. DNA for the CDR3: TGTGCCAGCAGCGTAGCCGGGACAGGGGGCTTGGAGGGCGCTGAAGCTTTCTTT.